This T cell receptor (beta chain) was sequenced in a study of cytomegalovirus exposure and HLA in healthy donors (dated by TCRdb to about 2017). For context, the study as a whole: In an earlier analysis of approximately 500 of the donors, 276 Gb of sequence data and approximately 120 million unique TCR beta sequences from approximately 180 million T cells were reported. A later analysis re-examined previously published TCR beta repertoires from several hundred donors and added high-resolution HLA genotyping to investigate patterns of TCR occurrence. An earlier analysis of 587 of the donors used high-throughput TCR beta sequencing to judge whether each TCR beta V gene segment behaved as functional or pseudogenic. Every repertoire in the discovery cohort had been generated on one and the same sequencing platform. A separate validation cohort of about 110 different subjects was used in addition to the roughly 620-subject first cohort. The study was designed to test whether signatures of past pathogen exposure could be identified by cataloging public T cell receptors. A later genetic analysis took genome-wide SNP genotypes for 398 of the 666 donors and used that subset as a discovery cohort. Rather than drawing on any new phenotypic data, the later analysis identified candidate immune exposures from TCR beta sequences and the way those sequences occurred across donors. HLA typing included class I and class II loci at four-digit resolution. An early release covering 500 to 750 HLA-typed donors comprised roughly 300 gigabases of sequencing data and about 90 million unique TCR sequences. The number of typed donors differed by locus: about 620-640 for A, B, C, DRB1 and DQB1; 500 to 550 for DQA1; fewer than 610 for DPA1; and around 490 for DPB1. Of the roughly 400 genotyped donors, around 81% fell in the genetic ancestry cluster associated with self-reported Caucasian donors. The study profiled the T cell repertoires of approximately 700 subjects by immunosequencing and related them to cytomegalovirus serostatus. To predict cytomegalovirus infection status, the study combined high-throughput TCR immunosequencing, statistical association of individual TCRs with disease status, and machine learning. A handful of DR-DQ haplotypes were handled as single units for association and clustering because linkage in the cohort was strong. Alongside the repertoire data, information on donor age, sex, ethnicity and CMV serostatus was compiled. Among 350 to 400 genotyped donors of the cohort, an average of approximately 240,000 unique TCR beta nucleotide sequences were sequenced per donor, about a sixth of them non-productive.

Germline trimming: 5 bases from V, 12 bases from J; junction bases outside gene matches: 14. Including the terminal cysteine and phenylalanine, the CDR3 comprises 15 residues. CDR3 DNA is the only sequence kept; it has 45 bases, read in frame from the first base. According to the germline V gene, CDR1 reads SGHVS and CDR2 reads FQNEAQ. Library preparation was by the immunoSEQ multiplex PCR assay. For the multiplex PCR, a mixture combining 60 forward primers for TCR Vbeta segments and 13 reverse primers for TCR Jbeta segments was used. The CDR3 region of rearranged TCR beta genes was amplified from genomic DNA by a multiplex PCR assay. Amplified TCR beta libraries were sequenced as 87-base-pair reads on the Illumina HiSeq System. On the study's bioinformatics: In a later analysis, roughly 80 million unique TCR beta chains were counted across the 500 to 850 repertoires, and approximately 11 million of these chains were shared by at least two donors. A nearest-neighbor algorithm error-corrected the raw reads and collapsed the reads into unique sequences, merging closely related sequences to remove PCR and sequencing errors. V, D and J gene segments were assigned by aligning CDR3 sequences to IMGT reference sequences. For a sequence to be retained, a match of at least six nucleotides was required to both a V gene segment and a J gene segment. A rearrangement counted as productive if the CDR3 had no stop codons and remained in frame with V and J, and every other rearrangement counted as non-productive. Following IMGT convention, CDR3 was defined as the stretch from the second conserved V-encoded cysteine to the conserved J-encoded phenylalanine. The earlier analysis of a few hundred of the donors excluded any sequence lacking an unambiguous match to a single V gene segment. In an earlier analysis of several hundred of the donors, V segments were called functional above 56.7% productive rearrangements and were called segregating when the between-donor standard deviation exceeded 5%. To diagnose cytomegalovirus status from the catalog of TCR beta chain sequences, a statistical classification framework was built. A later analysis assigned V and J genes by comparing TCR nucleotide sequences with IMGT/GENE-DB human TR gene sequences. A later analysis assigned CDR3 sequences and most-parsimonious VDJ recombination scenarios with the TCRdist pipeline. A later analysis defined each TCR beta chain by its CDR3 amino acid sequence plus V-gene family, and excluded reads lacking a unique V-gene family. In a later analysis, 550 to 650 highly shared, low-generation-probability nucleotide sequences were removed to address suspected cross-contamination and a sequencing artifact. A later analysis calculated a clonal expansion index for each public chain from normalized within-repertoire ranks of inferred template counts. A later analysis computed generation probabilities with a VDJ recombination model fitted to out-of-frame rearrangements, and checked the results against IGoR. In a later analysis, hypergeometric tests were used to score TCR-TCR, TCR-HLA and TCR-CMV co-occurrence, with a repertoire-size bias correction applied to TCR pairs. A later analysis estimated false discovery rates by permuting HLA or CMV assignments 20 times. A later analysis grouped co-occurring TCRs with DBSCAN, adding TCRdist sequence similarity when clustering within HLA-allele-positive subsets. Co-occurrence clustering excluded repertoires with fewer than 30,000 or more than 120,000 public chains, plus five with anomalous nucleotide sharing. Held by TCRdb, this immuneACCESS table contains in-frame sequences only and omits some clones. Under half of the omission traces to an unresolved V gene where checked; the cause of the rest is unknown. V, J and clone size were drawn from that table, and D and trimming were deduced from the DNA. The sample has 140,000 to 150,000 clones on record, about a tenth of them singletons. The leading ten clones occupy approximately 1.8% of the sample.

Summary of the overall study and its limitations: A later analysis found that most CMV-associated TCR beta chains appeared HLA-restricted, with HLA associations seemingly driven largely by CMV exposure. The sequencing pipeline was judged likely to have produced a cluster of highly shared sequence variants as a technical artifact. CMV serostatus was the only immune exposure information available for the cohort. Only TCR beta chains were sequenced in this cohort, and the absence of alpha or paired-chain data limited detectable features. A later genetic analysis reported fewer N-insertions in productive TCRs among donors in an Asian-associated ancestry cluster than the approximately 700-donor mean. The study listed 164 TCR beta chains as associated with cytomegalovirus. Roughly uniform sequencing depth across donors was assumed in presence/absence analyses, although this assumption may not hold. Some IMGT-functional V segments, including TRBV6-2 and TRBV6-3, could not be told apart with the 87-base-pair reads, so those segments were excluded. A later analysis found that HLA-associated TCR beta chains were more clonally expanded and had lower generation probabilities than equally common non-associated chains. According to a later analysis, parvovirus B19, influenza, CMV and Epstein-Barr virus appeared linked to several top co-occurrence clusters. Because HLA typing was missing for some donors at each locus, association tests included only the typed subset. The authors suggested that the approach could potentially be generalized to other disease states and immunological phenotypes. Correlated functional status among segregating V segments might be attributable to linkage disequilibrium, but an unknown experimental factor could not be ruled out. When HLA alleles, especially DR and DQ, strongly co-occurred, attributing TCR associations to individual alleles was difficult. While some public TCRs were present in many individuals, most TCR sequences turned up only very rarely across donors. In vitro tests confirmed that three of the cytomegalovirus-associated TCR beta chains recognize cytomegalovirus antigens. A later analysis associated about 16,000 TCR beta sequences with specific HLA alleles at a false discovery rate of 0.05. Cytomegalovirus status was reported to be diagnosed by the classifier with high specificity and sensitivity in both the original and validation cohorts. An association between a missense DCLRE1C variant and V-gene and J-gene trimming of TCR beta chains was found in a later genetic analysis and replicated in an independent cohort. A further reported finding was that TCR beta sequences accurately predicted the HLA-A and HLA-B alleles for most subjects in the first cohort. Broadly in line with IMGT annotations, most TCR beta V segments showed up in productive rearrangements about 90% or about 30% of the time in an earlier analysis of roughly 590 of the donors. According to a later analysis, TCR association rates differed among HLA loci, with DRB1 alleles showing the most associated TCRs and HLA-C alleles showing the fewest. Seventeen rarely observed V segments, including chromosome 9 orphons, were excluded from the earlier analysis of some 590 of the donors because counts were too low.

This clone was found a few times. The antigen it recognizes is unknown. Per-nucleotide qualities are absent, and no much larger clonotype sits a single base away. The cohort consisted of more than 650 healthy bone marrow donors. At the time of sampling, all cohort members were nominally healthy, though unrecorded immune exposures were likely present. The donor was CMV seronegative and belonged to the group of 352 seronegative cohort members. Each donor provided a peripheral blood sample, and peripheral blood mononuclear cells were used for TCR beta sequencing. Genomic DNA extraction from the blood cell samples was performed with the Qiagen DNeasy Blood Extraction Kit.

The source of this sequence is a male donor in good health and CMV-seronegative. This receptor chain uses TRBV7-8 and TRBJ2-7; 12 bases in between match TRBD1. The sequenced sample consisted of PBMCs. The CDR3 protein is CASSPERDRGHRRYF. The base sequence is TGTGCCAGCAGCCCCGAGAGGGACAGGGGGCATCGGCGGTACTTC.